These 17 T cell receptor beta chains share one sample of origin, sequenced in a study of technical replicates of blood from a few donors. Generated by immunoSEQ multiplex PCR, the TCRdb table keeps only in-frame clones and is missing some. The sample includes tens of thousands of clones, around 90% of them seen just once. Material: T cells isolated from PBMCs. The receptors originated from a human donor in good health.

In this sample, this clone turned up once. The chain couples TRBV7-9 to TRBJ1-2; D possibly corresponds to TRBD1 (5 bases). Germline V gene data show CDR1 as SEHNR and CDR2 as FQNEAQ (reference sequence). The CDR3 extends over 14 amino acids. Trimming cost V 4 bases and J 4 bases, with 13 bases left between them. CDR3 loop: CASSWQRTSYGYTF. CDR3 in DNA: TGTGCCAGCAGCTGGCAGAGGACAAGCTATGGCTACACCTTC.

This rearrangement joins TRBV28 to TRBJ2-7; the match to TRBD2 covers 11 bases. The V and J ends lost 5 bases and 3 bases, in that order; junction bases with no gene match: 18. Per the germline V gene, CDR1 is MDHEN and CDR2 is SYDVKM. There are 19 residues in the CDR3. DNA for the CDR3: TGTGCCAGCAGTAGCCCCGGTGGCGGGACTAGCGGTACCGGCTACGAGCAGTACTTC. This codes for CASSSPGGGTSGTGYEQYF.

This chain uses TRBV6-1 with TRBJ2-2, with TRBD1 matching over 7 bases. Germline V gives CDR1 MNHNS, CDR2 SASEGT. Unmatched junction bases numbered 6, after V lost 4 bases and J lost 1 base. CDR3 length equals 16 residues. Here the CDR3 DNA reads TGTGCCAGCAGTGGATTCGGGACAGTGAACACCGGGGAGCTGTTTTTT. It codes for CASSGFGTVNTGELFF.

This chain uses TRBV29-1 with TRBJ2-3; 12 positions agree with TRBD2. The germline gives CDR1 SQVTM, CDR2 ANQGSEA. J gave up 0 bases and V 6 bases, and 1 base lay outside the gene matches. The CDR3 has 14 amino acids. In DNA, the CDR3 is TGCAGCGTGGGGACTAGCGGGAGCACAGATACGCAGTATTTT. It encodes CSVGTSGSTDTQYF.

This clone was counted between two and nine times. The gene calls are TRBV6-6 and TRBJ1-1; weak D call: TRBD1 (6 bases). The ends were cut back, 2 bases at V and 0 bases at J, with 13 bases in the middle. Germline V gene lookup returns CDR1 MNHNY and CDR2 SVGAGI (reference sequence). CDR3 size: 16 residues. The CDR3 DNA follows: TGTGCCAGCAGTTACCCCCAGGGGTACATGAACACTGAAGCTTTCTTT. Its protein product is CASSYPQGYMNTEAFF.

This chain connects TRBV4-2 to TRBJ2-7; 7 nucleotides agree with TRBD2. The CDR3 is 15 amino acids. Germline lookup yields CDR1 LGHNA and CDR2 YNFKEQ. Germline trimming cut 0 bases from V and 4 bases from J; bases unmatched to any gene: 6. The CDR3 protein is CASSQEWASGYEQYF. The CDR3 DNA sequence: TGTGCCAGCAGCCAAGAATGGGCTAGCGGATACGAGCAGTACTTC.

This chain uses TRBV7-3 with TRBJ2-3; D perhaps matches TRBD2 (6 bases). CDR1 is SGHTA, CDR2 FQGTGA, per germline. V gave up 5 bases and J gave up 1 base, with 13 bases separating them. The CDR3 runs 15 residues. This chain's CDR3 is CASSHYPGGTDTQYF. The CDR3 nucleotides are TGTGCCAGCAGCCATTATCCGGGGGGCACAGATACGCAGTATTTT.

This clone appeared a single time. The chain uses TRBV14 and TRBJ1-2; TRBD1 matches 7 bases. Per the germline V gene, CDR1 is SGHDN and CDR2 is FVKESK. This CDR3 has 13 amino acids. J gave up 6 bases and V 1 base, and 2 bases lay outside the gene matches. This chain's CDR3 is CASSQVGTDGYTF. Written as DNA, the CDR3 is TGTGCCAGCAGCCAAGTTGGGACAGATGGCTACACCTTC.

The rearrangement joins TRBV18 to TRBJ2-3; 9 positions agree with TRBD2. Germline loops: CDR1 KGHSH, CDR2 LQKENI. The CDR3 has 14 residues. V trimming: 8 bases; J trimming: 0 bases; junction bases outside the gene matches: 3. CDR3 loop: CASLSGGSTDTQYF. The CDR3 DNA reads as TGTGCCAGCCTCAGCGGGGGGAGCACAGATACGCAGTATTTT.

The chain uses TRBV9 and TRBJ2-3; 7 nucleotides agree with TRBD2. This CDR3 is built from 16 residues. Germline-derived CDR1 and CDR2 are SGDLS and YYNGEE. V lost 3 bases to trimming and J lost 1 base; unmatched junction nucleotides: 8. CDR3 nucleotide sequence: TGTGCCAGCAGCGGCCTCGGCGGGGGTCGCACAGATACGCAGTATTTT. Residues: CASSGLGGGRTDTQYF.

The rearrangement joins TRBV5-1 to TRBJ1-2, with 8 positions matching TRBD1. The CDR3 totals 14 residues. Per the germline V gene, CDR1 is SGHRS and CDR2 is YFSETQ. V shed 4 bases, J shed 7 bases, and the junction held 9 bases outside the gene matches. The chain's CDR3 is CASSPSTGAVGYTF. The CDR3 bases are TGCGCCAGCAGCCCCTCGACAGGGGCGGTTGGCTACACCTTC.

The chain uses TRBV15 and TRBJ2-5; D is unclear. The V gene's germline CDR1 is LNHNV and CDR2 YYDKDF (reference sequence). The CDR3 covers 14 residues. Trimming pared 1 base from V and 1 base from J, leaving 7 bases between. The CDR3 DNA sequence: TGTGCCACCAGCAGAGTTAGTCTCCAAGAGACCCAGTACTTC. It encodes CATSRVSLQETQYF.

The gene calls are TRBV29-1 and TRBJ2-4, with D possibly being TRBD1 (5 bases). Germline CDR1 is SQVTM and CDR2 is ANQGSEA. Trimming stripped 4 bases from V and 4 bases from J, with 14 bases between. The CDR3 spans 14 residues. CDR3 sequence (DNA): TGCAGCGTTGGCGCTACTCCAGGGAAAAACATTCAGTACTTC. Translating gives CSVGATPGKNIQYF.

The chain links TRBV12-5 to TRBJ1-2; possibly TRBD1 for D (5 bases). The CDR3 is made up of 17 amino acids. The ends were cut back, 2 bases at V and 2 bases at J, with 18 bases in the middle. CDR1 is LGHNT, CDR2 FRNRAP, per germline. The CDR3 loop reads CASGLNGLIGGNYGYTF. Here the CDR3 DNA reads TGTGCTAGTGGTTTGAACGGGTTGATTGGGGGGAACTATGGCTACACCTTC.

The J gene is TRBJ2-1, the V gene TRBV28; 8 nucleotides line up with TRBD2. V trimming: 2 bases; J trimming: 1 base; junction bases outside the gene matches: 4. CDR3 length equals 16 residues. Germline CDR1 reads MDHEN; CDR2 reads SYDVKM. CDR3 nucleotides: TGTGCCAGCAGTTTAGGCGGGAGGAGATCCTACAATGAGCAGTTCTTC. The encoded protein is CASSLGGRRSYNEQFF.

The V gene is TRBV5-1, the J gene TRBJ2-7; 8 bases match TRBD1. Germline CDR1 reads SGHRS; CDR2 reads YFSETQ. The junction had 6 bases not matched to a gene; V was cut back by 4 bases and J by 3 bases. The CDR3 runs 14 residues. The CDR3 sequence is CASSQDRGDYEQYF. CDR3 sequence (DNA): TGCGCCAGCAGCCAAGACAGGGGCGACTACGAGCAGTACTTC.

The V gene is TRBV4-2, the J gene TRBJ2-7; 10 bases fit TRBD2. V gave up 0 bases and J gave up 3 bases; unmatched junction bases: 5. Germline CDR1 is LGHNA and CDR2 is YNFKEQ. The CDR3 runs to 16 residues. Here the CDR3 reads CASSQEGAGGLYEQYF. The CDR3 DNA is TGTGCCAGCAGCCAAGAGGGAGCGGGGGGGCTCTACGAGCAGTACTTC.